This T cell receptor (beta chain) is drawn from a study of shared clonotypes between healthy human individuals. The wider study: A couple of women and a few men aged 18 to 49 served as donors. General study results and limits: Lower generation probabilities were found for non-shared clonotypes than for those shared by all four donors.

V was cut by 1 base and J by 0 bases, with 13 bases left in between. The germline CDR1 and CDR2 sequences are MNHNS and SASEGT. This CDR3 has 17 residues. A word on this clone: Its antigen is still unknown.

Deep-level assay runs were performed. Each PCR replicate from the sorted subsets contained around 200 ng DNA, which is tens of thousands of T cell genomes. Sequencing used immunoSEQ multiplex PCR; TCRdb keeps in-frame clones, though not all of them. Of around 600,000 clones listed, 85% to 95% were seen once; the top ten hold around 0.11%. CD45RO-negative CD8 cells positively selected for CCR7 made up the naive population, which excluded terminally differentiated effector memory CD45RA+ cells. Specimen: naive CD8+ T cells sorted from blood. V gene TRBV6-1 combines with J gene TRBJ1-5; tentatively, D is TRBD1 (5 bases). The sequence derives from a woman aged 25 to 45 in good health. The CDR3 DNA sequence: TGTGCCAGCAGTGAAGATGATAGGACACGTAGCAATCAGCCCCAGCATTTT. Translation: CASSEDDRTRSNQPQHF.